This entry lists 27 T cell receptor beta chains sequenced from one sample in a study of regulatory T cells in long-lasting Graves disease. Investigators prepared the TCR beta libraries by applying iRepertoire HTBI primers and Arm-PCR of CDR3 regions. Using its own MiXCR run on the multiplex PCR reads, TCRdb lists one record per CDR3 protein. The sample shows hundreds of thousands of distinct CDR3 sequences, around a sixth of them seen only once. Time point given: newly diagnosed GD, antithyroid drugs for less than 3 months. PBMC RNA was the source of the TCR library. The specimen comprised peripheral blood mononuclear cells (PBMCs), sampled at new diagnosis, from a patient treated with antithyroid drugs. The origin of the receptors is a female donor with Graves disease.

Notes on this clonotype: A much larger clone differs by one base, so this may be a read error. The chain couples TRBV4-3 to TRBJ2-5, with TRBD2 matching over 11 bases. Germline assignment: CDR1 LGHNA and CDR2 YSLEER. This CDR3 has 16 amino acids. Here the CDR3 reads CASGQLSGRDQETQYF. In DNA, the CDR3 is TGCGCCAGCGGCCAACTTAGCGGGAGGGACCAAGAGACCCAGTACTTC.

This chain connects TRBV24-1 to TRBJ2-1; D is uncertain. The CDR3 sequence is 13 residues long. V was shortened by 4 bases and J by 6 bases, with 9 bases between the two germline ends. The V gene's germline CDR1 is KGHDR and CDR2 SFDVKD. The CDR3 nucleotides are TGTGCCACCAGTGACACGAGTGTCAATGAGCAGTTCTTC. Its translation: CATSDTSVNEQFF.

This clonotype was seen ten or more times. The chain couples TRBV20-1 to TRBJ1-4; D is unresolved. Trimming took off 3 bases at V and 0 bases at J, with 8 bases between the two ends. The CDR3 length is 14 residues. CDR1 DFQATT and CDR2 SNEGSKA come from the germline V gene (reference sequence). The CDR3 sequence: CSASSYSTNEKLFF. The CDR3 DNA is TGCAGTGCTAGCTCCTACTCAACTAATGAAAAACTGTTTTTT.

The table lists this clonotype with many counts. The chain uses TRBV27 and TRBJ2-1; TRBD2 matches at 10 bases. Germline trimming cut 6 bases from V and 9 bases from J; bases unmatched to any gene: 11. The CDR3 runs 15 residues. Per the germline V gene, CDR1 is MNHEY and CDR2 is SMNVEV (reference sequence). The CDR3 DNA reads TGTGCCAGCAGGGGAGCGGGGGGGACCCTGCGTGAGCAGTTCTTC. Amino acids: CASRGAGGTLREQFF.

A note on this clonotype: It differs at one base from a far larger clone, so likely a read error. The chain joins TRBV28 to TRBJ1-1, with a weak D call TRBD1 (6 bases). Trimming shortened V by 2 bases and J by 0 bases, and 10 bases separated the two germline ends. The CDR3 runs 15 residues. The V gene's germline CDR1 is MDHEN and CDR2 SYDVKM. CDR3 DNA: TGTGCCAGCAGTTTAGGACAGAGAATGAACACTGAAGCTTTCTTT. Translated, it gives CASSLGQRMNTEAFF.

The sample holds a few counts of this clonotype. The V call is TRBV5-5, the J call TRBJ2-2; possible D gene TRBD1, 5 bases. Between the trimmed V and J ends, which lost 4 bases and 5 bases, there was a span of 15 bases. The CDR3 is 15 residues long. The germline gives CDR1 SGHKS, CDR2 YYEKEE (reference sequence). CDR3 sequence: CASSPWGSETGELFF. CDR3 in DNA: TGTGCCAGCAGCCCCTGGGGCAGCGAAACCGGGGAGCTGTTTTTT.

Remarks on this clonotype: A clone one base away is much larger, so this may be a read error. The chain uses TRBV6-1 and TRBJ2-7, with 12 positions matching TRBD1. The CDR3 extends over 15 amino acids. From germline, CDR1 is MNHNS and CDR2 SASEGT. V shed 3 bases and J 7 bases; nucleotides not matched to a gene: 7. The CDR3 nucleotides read TGTGCCAGCAGTGACGGGACAGGGGGCTACAATGAGCAGTACTTC. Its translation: CASSDGTGGYNEQYF.

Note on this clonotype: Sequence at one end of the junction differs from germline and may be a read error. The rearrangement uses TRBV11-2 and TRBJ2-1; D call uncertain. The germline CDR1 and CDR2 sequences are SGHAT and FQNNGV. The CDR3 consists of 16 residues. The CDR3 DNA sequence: TGTGCCAGCAGCTTAGGCCCTGCCGGATCCTACAATGGGCAGTTCTTC. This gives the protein CASSLGPAGSYNGQFF.

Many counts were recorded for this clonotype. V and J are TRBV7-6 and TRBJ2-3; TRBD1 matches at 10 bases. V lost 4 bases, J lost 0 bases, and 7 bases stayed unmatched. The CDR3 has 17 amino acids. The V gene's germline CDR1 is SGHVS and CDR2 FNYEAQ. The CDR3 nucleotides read TGTGCCAGCAGCTGCCGAGACAGGGGGCTCAGCACAGATACGCAGTATTTT. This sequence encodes CASSCRDRGLSTDTQYF. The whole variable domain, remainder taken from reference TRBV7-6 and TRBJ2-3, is GAGVSQSPRYKVTKRGQDVALRCDPISGHVSLYWYRQALGQGPEFLTYFNYEAQQDKSGLPNDRFSAERPEGSISTLTIQRTEQRDSAMYRCASSCRDRGLSTDTQYFGPGTRLTVL.

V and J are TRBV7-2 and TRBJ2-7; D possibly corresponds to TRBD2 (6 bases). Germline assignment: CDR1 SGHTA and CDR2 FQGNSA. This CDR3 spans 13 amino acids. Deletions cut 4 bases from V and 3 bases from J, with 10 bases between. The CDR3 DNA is TGTGCCAGCAGCTCGACTAGTTTCTACGAGCAGTACTTC. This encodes CASSSTSFYEQYF.

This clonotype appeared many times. The CDR3 reads CASSEVARGGNEQFF. The CDR3 DNA reads as TGTGCCAGCAGTGAAGTTGCCCGGGGGGGGAATGAGCAGTTCTTC. The chain is built from TRBV6-1 and TRBJ2-1; 8 bases are shared with TRBD2. The J segment lost 7 bases and the V segment lost 1 base, leaving 6 bases of the junction unmatched. In germline, CDR1 is MNHNS, CDR2 SASEGT. CDR3 length equals 15 residues.

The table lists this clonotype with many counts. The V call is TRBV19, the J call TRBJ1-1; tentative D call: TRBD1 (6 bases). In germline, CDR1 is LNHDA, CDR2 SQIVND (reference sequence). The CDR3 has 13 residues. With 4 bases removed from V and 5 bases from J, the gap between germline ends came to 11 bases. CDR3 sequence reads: CASSKGGLTEAFF. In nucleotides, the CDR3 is TGTGCCAGTAGTAAGGGGGGGCTTACTGAAGCTTTCTTT.

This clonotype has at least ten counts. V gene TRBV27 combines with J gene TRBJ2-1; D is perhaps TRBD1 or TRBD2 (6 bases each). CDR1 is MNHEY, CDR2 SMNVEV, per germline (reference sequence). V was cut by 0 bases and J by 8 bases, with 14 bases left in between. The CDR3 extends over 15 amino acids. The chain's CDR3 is CASSLSEGGKDEQFF. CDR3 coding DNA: TGTGCCAGCAGTTTATCCGAGGGGGGTAAGGATGAGCAGTTCTTC.

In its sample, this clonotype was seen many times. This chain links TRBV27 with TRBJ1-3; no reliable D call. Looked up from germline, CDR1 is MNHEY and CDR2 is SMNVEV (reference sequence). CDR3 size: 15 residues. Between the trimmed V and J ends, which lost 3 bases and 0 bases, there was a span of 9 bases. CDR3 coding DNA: TGTGCCAGCAGTTTGGAGGGTAACTCTGGAAACACCATATATTTT. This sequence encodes CASSLEGNSGNTIYF.

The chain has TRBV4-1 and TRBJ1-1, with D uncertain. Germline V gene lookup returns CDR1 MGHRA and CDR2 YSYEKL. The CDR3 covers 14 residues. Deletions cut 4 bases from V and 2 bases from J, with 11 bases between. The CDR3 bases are TGCGCCAGCAGCCGCGGCCAGTTCAACACTGAAGCTTTCTTT. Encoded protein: CASSRGQFNTEAFF.

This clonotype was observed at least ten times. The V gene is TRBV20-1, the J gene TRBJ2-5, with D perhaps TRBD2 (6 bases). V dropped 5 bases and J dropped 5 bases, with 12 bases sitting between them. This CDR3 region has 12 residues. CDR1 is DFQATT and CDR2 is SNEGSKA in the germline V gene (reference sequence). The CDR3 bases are TGCAGTGCTTTACGGGAGTCCGAGACCCAGTACTTC. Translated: CSALRESETQYF.

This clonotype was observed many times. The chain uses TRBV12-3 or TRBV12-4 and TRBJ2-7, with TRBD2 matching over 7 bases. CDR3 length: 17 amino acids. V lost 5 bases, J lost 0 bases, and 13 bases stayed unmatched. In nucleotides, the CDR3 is TGTGCCAGCAGTCCTGAAGCGGGGTTTGATGTCTCCTACGAGCAGTACTTC. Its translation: CASSPEAGFDVSYEQYF.

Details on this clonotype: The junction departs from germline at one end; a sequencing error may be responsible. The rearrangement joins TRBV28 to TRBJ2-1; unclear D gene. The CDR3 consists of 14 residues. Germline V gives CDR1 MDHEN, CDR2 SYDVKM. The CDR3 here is CASSHERAYSEQFF. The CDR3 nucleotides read TGTGCCAGCAGCCATGAACGGGCCTACAGTGAGCAGTTCTTC.

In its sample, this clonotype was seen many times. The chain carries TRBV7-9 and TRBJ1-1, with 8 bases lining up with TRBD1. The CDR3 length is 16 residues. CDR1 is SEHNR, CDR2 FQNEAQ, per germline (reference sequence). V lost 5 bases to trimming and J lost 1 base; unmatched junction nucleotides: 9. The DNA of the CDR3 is TGTGCCAGCAGCCCGAGCGACAGGGGAGGGAACACTGAAGCTTTCTTT. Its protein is CASSPSDRGGNTEAFF.

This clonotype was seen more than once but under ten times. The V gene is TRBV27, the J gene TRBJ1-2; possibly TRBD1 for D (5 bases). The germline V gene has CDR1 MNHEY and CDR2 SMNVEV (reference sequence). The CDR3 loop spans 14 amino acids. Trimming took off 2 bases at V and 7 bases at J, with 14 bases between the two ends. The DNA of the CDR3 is TGTGCCAGCAGTTTAGGGGGGGAGCGTCGTGGCTACACCTTC. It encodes CASSLGGERRGYTF.

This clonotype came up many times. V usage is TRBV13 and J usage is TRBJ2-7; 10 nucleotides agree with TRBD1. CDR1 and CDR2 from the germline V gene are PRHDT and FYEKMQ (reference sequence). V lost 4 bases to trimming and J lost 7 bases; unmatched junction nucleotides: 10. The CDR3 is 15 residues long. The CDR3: CASSSTGQGFSEQYF. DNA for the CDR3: TGTGCCAGCAGCTCGACGGGACAGGGGTTTTCGGAGCAGTACTTC.

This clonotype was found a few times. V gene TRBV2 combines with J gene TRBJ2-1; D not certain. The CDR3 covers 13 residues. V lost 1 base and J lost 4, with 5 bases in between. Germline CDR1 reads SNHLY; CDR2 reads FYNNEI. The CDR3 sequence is CASSEGIYNEQFF. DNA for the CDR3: TGTGCCAGCAGTGAAGGGATTTACAATGAGCAGTTCTTC.

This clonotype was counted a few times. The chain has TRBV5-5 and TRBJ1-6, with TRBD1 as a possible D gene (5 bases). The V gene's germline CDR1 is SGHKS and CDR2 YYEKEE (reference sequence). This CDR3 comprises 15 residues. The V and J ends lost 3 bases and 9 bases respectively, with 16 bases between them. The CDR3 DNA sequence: TGTGCCAGCAGCTCCATCAGGGACCCGGGTTCACCCCTCCACTTT. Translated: CASSSIRDPGSPLHF.

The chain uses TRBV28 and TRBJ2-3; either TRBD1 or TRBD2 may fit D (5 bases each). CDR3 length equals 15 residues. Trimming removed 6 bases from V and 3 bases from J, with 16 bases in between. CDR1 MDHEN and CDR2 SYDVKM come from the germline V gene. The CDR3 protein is CASRSGGVLTDTQYF. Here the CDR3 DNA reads TGTGCCAGCAGGAGTGGGGGAGTTCTTACAGATACGCAGTATTTT.

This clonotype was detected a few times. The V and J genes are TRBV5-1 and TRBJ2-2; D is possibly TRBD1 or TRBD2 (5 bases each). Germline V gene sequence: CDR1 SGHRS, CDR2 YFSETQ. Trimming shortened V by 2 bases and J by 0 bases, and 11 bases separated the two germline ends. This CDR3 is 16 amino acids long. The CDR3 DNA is TGCGCCAGCAGCTTTATGGGGACGTCGAACACCGGGGAGCTGTTTTTT. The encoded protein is CASSFMGTSNTGELFF.

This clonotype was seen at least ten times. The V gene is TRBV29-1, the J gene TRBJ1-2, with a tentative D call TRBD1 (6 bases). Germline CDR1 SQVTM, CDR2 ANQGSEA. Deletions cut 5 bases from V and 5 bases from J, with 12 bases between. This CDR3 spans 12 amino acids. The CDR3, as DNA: TGCAGCGTTCAAGGGGGGCCGTATGGCTACACCTTC. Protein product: CSVQGGPYGYTF. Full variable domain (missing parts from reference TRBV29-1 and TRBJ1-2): SAVISQKPSRDICQRGTSLTIQCQVDSQVTMMFWYRQQPGQSLTLIATANQGSEATYESGFVIDKFPISRPNLTFSTLTVSNMSPEDSSIYLCSVQGGPYGYTFGSGTRLTVV.

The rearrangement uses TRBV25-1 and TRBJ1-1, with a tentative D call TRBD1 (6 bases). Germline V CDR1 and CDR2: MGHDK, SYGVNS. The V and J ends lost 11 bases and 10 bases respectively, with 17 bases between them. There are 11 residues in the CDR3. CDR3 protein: CASRQEASAFF. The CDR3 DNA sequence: TGTGCCTCTAGACAGGAGGCTTCAGCTTTCTTT.